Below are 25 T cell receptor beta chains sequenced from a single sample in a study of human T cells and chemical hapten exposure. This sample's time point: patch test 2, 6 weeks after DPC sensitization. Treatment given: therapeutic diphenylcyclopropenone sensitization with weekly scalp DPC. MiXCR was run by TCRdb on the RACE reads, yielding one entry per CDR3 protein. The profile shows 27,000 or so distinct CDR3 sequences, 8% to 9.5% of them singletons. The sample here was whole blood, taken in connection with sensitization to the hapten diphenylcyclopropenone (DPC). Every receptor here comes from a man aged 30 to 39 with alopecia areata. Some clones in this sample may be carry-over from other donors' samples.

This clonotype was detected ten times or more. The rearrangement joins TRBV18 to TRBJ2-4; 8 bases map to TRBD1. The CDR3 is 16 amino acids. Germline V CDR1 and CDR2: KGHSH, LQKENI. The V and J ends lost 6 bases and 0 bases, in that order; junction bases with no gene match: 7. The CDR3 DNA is TGTGCCAGCTCCTTGGACAGGGCATCAGCCAAAAACATTCAGTACTTC. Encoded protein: CASSLDRASAKNIQYF.

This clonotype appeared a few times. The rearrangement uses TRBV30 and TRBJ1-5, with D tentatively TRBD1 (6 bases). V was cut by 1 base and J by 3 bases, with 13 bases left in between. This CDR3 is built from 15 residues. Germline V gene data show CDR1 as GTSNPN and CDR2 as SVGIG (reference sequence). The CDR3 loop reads CAWSALGTTNQPQHF. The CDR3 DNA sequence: TGTGCCTGGAGTGCGCTTGGGACAACCAATCAGCCCCAGCATTTT.

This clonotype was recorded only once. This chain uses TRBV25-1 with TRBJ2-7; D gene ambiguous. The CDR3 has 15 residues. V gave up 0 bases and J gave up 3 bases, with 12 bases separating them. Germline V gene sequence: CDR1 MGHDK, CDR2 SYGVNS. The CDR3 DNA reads TGTGCCAGCAGTGAATACGGTAGGACGGACTACGAGCAGTACTTC. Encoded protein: CASSEYGRTDYEQYF.

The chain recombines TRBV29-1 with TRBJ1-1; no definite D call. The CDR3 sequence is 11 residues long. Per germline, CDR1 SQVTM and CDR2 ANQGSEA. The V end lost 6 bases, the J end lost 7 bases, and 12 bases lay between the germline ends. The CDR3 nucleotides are TGCAGCGTCTGGACGGGAGGTGAAGCTTTCTTT. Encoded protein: CSVWTGGEAFF.

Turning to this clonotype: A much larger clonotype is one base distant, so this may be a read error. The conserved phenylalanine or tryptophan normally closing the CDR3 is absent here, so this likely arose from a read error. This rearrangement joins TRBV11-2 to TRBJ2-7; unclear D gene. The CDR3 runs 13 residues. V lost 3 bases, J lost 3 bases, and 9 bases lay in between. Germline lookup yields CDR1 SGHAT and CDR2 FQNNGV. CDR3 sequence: CASSLGPGYEQYL. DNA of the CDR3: TGTGCCAGCAGCTTGGGCCCTGGCTACGAGCAGTACCTC.

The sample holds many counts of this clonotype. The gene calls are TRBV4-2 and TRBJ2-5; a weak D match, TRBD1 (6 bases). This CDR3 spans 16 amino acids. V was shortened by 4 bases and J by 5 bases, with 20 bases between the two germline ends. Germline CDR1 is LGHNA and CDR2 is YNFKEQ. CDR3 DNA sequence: TGTGCCAGCAGCCCCCCCGGGTCCGCCGGACAGGAGACCCAGTACTTC. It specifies CASSPPGSAGQETQYF.

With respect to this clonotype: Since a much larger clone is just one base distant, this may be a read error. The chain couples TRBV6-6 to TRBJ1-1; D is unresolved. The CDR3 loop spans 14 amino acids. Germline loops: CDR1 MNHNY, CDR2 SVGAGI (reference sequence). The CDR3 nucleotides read TGTGCCTGCAGTTACACGACTGCGGGGACTGAAGCTTTCTTT. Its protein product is CACSYTTAGTEAFF.

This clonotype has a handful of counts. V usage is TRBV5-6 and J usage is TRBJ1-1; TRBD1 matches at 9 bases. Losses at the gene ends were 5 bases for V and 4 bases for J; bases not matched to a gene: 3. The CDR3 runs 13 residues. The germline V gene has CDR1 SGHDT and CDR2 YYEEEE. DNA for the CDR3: TGTGCCAGCAGGAGACAGGGGGGCACTGAAGCTTTCTTT. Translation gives CASRRQGGTEAFF.

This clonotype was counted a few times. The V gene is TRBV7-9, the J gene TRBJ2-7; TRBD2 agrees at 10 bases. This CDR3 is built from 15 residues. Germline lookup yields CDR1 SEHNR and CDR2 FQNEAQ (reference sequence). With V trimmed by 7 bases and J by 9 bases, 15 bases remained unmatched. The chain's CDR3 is CASTPQASGSQRQYF. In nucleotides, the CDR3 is TGTGCCAGCACCCCCCAAGCTAGCGGGAGTCAGAGGCAGTACTTC. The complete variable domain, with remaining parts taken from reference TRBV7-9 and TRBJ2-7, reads DTGVSQNPRHKITKRGQNVTFRCDPISEHNRLYWYRQTLGQGPEFLTYFQNEAQLEKSRLLSDRFSAERPKGSFSTLEIQRTEQGDSAMYLCASTPQASGSQRQYFGPGTRLTVT.

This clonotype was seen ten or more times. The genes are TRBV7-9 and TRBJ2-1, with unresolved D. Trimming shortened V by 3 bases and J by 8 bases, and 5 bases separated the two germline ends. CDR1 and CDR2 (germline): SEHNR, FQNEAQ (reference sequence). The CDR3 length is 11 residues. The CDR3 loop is CASSFLDEQFF. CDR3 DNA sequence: TGTGCCAGCAGCTTCTTGGATGAGCAGTTCTTC.

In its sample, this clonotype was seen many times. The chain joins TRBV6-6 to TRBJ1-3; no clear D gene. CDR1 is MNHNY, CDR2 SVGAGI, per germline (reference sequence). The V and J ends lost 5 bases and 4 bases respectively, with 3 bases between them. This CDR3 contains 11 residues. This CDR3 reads CASSEGNTIYF. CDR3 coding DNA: TGTGCCAGCAGTGAGGGAAACACCATATATTTT.

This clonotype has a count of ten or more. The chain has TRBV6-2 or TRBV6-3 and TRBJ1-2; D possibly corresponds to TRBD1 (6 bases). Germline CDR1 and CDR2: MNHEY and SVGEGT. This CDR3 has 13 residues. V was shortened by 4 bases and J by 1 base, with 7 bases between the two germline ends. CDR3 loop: CASSLQGNYGYTF. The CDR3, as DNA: TGTGCCAGCAGTTTACAGGGTAACTATGGCTACACCTTC.

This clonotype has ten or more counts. As DNA, the CDR3 is TGTGCCAGCAGCTTAGACGGCCCCTCTGGGGCCAACGTCCTGACTTTC. Its protein product is CASSLDGPSGANVLTF. The chain employs TRBV7-6 and TRBJ2-6; D is ambiguous. The V gene's germline CDR1 is SGHVS and CDR2 FNYEAQ. Trimming cost V 1 base and J 0 bases, with 7 bases left between them. The CDR3 spans 16 residues.

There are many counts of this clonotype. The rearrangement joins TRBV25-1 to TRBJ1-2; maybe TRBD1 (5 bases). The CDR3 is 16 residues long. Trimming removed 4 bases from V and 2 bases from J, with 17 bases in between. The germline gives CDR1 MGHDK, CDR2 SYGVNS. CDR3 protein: CASSGSLGRLNYGYTF. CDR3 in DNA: TGTGCCAGCAGTGGATCCCTGGGACGCCTGAACTATGGCTACACCTTC.

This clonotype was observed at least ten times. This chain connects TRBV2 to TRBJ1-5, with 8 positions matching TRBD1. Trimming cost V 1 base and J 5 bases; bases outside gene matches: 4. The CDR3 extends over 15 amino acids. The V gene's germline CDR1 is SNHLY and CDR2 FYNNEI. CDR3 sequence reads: CASSEGARGHQPQHF. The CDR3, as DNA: TGTGCCAGCAGTGAAGGTGCCAGGGGGCATCAGCCCCAGCATTTT. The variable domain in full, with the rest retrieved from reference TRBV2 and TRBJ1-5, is EPEVTQTPSHQVTQMGQEVILRCVPISNHLYFYWYRQILGQKVEFLVSFYNNEISEKSEIFDDQFSVERPDGSNFTLKIRSTKLEDSAMYFCASSEGARGHQPQHFGDGTRLSIL.

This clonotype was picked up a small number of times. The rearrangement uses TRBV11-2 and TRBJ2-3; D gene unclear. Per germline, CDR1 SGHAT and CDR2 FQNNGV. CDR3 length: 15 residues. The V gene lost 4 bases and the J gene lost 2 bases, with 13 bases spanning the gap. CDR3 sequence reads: CASSSTPGNTDTQYF. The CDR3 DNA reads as TGTGCCAGCAGCTCCACGCCCGGAAACACAGATACGCAGTATTTT. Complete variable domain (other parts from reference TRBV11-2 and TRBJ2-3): EAGVAQSPRYKIIEKRQSVAFWCNPISGHATLYWYQQILGQGPKLLIQFQNNGVVDDSQLPKDRFSAERLKGVDSTLKIQPAKLEDSAVYLCASSSTPGNTDTQYFGPGTRLTVL.

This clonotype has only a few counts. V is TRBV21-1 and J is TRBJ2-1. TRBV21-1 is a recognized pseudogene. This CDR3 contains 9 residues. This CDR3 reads CATDNEQFF. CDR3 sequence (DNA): TGTGCCACGGATAATGAGCAGTTCTTC.

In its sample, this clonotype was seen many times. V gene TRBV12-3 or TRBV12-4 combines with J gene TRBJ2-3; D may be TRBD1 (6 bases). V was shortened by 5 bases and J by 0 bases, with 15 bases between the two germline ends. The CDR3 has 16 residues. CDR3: CASSLSQTGSTDTQYF. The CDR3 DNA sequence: TGTGCCAGCAGTCTCAGCCAGACAGGCAGCACAGATACGCAGTATTTT.

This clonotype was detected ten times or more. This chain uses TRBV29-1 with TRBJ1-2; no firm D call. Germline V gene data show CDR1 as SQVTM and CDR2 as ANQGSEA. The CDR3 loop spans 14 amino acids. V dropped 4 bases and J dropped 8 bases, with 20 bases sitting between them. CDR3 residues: CSVADAESSRGYTF. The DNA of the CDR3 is TGCAGCGTTGCGGACGCCGAATCAAGTAGGGGCTACACCTTC.

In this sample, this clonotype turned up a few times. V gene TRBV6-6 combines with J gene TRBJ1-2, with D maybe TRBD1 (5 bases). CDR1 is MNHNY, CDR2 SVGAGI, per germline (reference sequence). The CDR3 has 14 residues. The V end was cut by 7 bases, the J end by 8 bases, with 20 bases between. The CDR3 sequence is CASTTSGGGRGYTF. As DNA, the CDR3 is TGTGCCAGCACCACCAGCGGGGGAGGGAGGGGCTACACCTTC.

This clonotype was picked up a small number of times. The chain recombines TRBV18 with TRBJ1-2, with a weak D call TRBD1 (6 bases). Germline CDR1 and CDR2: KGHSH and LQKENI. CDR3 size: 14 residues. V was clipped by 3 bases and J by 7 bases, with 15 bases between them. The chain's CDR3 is CASSPKAGESGYTF. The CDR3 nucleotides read TGTGCCAGCTCACCCAAGGCAGGGGAAAGTGGCTACACCTTC.

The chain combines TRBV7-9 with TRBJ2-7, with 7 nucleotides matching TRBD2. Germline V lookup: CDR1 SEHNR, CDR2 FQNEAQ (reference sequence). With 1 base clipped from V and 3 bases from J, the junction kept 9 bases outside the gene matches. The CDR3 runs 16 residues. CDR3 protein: CASSLGLASLVYEQYF. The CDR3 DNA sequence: TGTGCCAGCAGCTTAGGACTAGCCAGCCTAGTCTACGAGCAGTACTTC.

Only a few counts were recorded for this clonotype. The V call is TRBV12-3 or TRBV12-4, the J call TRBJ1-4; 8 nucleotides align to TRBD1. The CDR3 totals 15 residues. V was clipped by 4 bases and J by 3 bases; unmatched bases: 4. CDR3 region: CASSSGQGANEKLFF. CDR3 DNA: TGTGCCAGCAGTTCCGGACAGGGAGCTAATGAAAAACTGTTTTTT.

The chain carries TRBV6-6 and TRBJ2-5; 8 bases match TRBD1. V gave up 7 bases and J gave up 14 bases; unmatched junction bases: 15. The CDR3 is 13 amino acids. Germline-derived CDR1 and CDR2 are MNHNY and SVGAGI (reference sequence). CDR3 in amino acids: CASTLGTGQRGYF. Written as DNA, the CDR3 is TGTGCCAGCACTCTCGGGACAGGCCAAAGGGGTTACTTC.

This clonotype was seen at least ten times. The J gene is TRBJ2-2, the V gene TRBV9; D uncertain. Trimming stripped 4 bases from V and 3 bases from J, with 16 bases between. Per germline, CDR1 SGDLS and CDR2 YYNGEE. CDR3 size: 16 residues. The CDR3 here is CASSPSWLSHTGELFF. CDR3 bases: TGTGCCAGCAGCCCTTCGTGGCTATCGCACACCGGGGAGCTGTTTTTT.